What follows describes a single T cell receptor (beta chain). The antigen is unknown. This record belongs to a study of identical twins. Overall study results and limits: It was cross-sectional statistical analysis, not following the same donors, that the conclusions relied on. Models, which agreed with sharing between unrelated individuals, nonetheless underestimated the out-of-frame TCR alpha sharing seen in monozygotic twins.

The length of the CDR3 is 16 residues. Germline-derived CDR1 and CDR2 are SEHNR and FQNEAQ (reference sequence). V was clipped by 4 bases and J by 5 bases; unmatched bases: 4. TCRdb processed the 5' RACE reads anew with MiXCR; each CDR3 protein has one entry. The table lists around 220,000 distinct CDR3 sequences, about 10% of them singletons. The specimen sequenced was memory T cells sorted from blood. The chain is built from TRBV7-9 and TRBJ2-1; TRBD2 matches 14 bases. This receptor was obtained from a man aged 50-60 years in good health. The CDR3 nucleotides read TGTGCCAGCAGCTCTGAGGGACTAGCGGGAGACAATGAGCAGTTCTTC. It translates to CASSSEGLAGDNEQFF.